This TCR beta chain emerged from a study of regulatory T cells in long-lasting Graves disease. Time point: newly diagnosed GD, antithyroid drugs for less than 3 months. The TCR library was prepared using RNA isolated from PBMCs. Germline loops: CDR1 DFQATT, CDR2 SNEGSKA (reference sequence). V gave up 3 bases and J gave up 1 base, with 9 bases separating them. The CDR3 covers 14 residues. Arm-PCR of CDR3 regions and iRepertoire HTBI primers were the basis on which TCR beta libraries were built. TCRdb used MiXCR to reprocess the multiplex PCR reads, holding one entry per CDR3 protein. The table lists about 530,000 distinct CDR3 sequences, roughly 16% of them singletons. The same sample was also used in a study of T cells in Graves' hyperthyroidism and ophthalmopathy. As that report states: Diagnosis rested on symptoms, serum thyroxine and TRAb, thyroid ultrasound, and orbital computed tomography. Before onset, by a median of approximately 6.2 months, the model predicted ophthalmopathy.

The chain joins TRBV20-1 to TRBJ1-4; D remains ambiguous. This material consisted of peripheral blood mononuclear cells (PBMCs), taken at new diagnosis, from a patient treated with antithyroid drugs. The clonotype was recovered from a woman aged 40 to 65 with Graves disease. The chain's CDR3 is CSASGILTNEKLFF. DNA of the CDR3: TGCAGTGCTAGCGGAATATTAACTAATGAAAAACTGTTTTTT.